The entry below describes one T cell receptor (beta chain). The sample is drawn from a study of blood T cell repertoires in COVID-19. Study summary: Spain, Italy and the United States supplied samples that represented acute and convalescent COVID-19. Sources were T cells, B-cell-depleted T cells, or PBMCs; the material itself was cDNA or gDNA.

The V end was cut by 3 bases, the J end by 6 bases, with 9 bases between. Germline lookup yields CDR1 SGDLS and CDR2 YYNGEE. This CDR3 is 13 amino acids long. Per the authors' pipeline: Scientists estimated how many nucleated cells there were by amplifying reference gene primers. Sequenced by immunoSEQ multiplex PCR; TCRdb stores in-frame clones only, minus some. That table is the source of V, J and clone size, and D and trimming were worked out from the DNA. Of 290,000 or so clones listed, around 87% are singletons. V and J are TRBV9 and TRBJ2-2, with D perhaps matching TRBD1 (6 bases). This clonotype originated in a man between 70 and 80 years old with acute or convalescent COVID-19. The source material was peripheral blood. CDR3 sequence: CASSADSSGELFF. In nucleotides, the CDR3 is TGTGCCAGCAGCGCGGACAGTTCCGGGGAGCTGTTTTTT. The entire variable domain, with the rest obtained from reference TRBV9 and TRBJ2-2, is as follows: DSGVTQTPKHLITATGQRVTLRCSPRSGDLSVYWYQQSLDQGLQFLIQYYNGEERAKGNILERFSAQQFPDLHSELNLSSLELGDSALYFCASSADSSGELFFGEGSRLTVL.